The TCR beta chain under discussion was sequenced for a study of T cell changes during pregnancy in multiple sclerosis (dated by TCRdb to between 2018 and 2021). Study-level background: The study looked at changes in the T cell repertoire across pregnancy in women with multiple sclerosis.

Library preparation used the immunoSEQ multiplex PCR assay. Imported from immuneACCESS, the table was reduced by TCRdb to in-frame sequences with V and J called. These copies leave out some clones; in studies compared against another copy, an unresolved V gene accounts for under half, and the cause of the remainder is not known. The sample records 85,000 to 100,000 clones, around 92% of which are singletons. Approximately 2% of the sample rests with the top ten. The germline V gene encodes CDR1 SNHLY and CDR2 FYNNEI. The cysteine opens and the phenylalanine closes a CDR3 of 15 amino acids. Only the CDR3 DNA is retained, 45 bases long and in frame from the first base. V lost 3 bases and J lost 1 base; the stretch between them is 12 bases long. Remarks on this clone: No antigen is known for it. It has no much larger one-base neighbor in the sample; base qualities were not kept.

The sample consisted of peripheral blood, taken after pregnancy. The clonotype originates from a female donor with multiple sclerosis, enrolled in a pregnancy study. This chain joins TRBV2 to TRBJ2-5; the D gene is perhaps TRBD1, on 6 matching bases. The encoded CDR3 is CASSDLGAPQETQYF. The nucleotide sequence reads TGTGCCAGCAGTGATTTGGGGGCCCCCCAAGAGACCCAGTACTTC.